This T cell receptor (beta chain) was identified during a study of blood T cell repertoires in COVID-19. Participants were aged about 18 to 100 years from 20 to 30 US areas. The CDR3 covers 15 residues. V gave up 2 bases and J gave up 7 bases, with 15 bases separating them. CDR1 and CDR2 (germline): SEHNR, FQNEAQ (reference sequence). Under the authors' procedure: Estimated nucleated cell counts came from reference gene primer amplification. The method was immunoSEQ multiplex PCR; TCRdb's version includes in-frame clones alone and lacks a portion of them. That table furnishes V, J and clone size, whereas the DNA furnished D and trimming. The table lists some 300,000 clones, over 90% of them singletons, with around 4.2% in the top ten.

This receptor was obtained from a woman under 40 who had been exposed to COVID-19. Sequencing used PBMCs or T cells enriched from blood (not recorded which). The rearrangement joins TRBV7-9 to TRBJ2-1; possibly TRBD2 for D (5 bases). The CDR3 sequence: CASSLMGRGKNEQFF. In DNA, the CDR3 is TGTGCCAGCAGCTTAATGGGTCGGGGTAAAAATGAGCAGTTCTTC.